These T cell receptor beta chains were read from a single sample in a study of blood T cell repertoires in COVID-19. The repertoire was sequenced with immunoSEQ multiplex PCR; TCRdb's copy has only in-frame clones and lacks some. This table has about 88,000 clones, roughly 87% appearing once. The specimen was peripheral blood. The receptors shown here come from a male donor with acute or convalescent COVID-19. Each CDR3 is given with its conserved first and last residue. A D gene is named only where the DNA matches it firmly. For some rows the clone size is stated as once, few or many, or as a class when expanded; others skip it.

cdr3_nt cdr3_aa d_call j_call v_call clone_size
TGCGCCAGCAGCTCTACAGGGGTAGCTTTCTTT CASSSTGVAFF TRBD1 TRBJ1-1 TRBV5-1 .
TGCGCCAGCAGCCACTTGGGGGACAGAGCTACTAACTATGGCTACACCTTC CASSHLGDRATNYGYTF TRBD1 TRBJ1-2 TRBV5-1 .
TGCGCCAGCAGCCGCCAAAGGGACAGGAGTCCCTACGGGGAGCTGTTTTTT CASSRQRDRSPYGELFF TRBD1 TRBJ2-2 TRBV5-1 .
TGTGCCATCAGGACTAGCGGGGGTTTTTTGTACTTC CAIRTSGGFLYF TRBD2 TRBJ2-5 TRBV2 once
TGTGCCAGCAGCCAAGGGACACATCCCCCCAAGGAAAAACTGTTTTTT CASSQGTHPPKEKLFF . TRBJ1-4 TRBV7-6 .
TGCAGCGTAGCAGGGGGGACAGGGAGAGCCTACAATGAGCAGTTCTTC CSVAGGTGRAYNEQFF TRBD1 TRBJ2-1 TRBV29-1 .
TGTGCCAGCAGTGAAACGGGGGAGCAGTTCTTC CASSETGEQFF . TRBJ2-1 TRBV6-1 .
TGTGCCAGCAGCCTAGGGGGGGCCCAGGTTGAGCAGTTCTTC CASSLGGAQVEQFF . TRBJ2-1 TRBV3-1/TRBV3-2 .
TGTGCCAGCAGCCCAGGACAGGGATCCTACGAGCAGTACTTC CASSPGQGSYEQYF TRBD1 TRBJ2-7 TRBV6-6 .
TGTGCCGGCCGGGGTAGCGAAGAGACCCAGTACTTC CAGRGSEETQYF . TRBJ2-5 TRBV12-3/TRBV12-4 .